A selection of T cell receptor beta chains follows, all from one sample in a study of blood T cell repertoires in COVID-19. Clones were sequenced by immunoSEQ multiplex PCR, and TCRdb holds only the in-frame ones, with some missing. Counted here are around 450,000 clones, 70% to 90% occurring once; the ten biggest clones make up approximately 2%. The sample was PBMCs or T cells enriched from blood (not recorded which). Receptor source: a woman younger than 35 with acute COVID-19. The CDR3 runs from the conserved cysteine through the conserved F or W. A D gene is named only where the DNA matches it firmly. Not every row has a clone size; where given, it reads once, few, many or a size class.

J: TRBJ2-3
size: -
V: TRBV27
D: TRBD2
length: 16
DNA: TGTGCCAGCAGTTCACCTAGCGGGGGGACCACAGATACGCAGTATTTT
CDR3: CASSSPSGGTTDTQYF

J: TRBJ1-4
size: -
V: TRBV2
D: -
length: 14
DNA: TGTGCCAGCAGTGAAGCTGAGATTAATGAAAAACTGTTTTTT
CDR3: CASSEAEINEKLFF

J: TRBJ1-1
size: few
V: TRBV5-1
D: -
length: 13
DNA: TGCGCCAGCAGCTTGGATAGGAACACTGAAGCTTTCTTT
CDR3: CASSLDRNTEAFF

J: TRBJ2-7
size: few
V: TRBV7-9
D: TRBD1
length: 13
DNA: TGTGCCAGCAGCAAGACAGGGGGAAACGAGCAGTACTTC
CDR3: CASSKTGGNEQYF

J: TRBJ2-7
size: -
V: TRBV29-1
D: -
length: 16
DNA: TGCAGCGTTGATACGGGACTTAGGCCTTCTTCTGGAGAGCAGTACTTC
CDR3: CSVDTGLRPSSGEQYF

J: TRBJ2-7
size: -
V: TRBV7-2
D: -
length: 13
DNA: TGTGCCAGCAGCTTAGGTAGGGGTTACGAGCAGTACTTC
CDR3: CASSLGRGYEQYF

J: TRBJ2-2
size: -
V: TRBV2
D: -
length: 11
DNA: TGTGCCAGCAGCGTGACCGGGGAGCTGTTTTTT
CDR3: CASSVTGELFF

J: TRBJ2-5
size: -
V: TRBV20-1
D: TRBD2
length: 13
DNA: TGCAGTGCCAGTAGCGGGAGTGTCGAGACCCAGTACTTC
CDR3: CSASSGSVETQYF

J: TRBJ1-1
size: -
V: TRBV5-1
D: -
length: 14
DNA: TGCGCCAGCAGCTTGGAGCGGCGGGACACTGAAGCTTTCTTT
CDR3: CASSLERRDTEAFF

J: TRBJ1-2
size: -
V: TRBV29-1
D: -
length: 11
DNA: TGCAGCGTTGAGAGGGACTATGGCTACACCTTC
CDR3: CSVERDYGYTF